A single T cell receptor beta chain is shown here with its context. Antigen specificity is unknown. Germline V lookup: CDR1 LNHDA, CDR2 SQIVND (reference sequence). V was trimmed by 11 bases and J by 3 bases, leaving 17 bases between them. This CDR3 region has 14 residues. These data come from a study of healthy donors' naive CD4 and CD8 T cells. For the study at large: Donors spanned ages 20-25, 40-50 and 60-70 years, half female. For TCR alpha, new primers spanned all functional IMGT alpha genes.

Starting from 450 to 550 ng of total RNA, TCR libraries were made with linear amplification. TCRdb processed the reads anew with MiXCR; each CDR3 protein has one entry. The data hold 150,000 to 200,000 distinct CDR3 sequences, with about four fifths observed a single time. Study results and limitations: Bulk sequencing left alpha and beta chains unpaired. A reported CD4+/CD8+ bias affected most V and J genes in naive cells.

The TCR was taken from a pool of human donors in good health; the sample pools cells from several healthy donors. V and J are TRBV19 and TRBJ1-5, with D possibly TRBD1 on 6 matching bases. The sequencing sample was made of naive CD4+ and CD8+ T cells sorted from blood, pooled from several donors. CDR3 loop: CASGQGTYNQPQHF. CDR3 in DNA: TGTGCCTCAGGGCAAGGGACATACAATCAGCCCCAGCATTTT.